What follows are 15 T cell receptor beta chains derived from one specimen sequenced in a study of shared clonotypes between healthy human individuals. Data came from immunoSEQ multiplex PCR; TCRdb stores just in-frame clones and leaves some out. The table has 2 million to 2.5 million clones, 85% to 95% seen once; the top ten hold roughly 0.36%. The specimen sequenced was naive CD4+ T cells from PBMCs. Subset reported: CD45RA+ positively selected. These receptor sequences come from a man between 18 and 29 years old in good health. Some clones in this sample may be carry-over from other donors' samples.

The J gene is TRBJ2-5, the V gene TRBV5-1; the D is unclear. In germline, CDR1 is SGHRS, CDR2 YFSETQ. V gave up 0 bases and J gave up 2 bases, with 11 bases separating them. The length of the CDR3 is 15 residues. CDR3 DNA sequence: TGCGCCAGCAGCTTGGAGAGAGATCCTCAAGAGACCCAGTACTTC. Amino acid sequence: CASSLERDPQETQYF.

The genes are TRBV7-9 and TRBJ2-3; weak D call: TRBD2 (6 bases). In germline, CDR1 is SEHNR, CDR2 FQNEAQ (reference sequence). The V gene lost 5 bases and the J gene lost 6 bases, with 21 bases spanning the gap. There are 16 residues in the CDR3. The chain's CDR3 is CASSHGRGLWSDTQYF. For the CDR3, the DNA is TGTGCCAGCAGCCACGGTAGGGGACTGTGGTCGGATACGCAGTATTTT.

CDR3 sequence reads: CASSPFSTGGDTEAFF. In nucleotides, the CDR3 is TGTGCCAGCTCACCTTTTTCGACAGGCGGGGACACTGAAGCTTTCTTT. The chain recombines TRBV18 with TRBJ1-1, with D possibly TRBD1 on 6 matching bases. Between the trimmed V and J ends, which lost 3 bases and 3 bases, there was a span of 17 bases. Germline V lookup: CDR1 KGHSH, CDR2 LQKENI. CDR3 size: 16 residues.

Worth noting for this clone: Other DNA sequences from this sample encode an identical CDR3 as well. The chain has TRBV7-8 and TRBJ1-5; 7 bases agree with TRBD1. Germline V gene data show CDR1 as SGHVS and CDR2 as FQNEAQ. J gave up 4 bases and V 2 bases, and 2 bases lay outside the gene matches. The CDR3 loop spans 14 amino acids. In nucleotides, the CDR3 is TGTGCCAGCAGCTTACGACAGGGAAATCAGCCCCAGCATTTT. It is translated as CASSLRQGNQPQHF.

J is TRBJ2-7 and V is TRBV11-2; 7 bases line up with TRBD2. Unmatched junction bases numbered 8, after V lost 2 bases and J lost 4 bases. The CDR3 has 15 residues. Per the germline V gene, CDR1 is SGHAT and CDR2 is FQNNGV. CDR3 protein: CASSLLRGEGYEQYF. CDR3 DNA: TGTGCCAGCAGCTTACTACGCGGGGAGGGGTACGAGCAGTACTTC. Using reference TRBV11-2 and TRBJ2-7 for the parts outside the CDR3, the full variable domain is EAGVAQSPRYKIIEKRQSVAFWCNPISGHATLYWYQQILGQGPKLLIQFQNNGVVDDSQLPKDRFSAERLKGVDSTLKIQPAKLEDSAVYLCASSLLRGEGYEQYFGPGTRLTVT.

The J gene is TRBJ2-7, the V gene TRBV15, with TRBD2 matching over 10 bases. J gave up 5 bases and V 3 bases, and 7 bases lay outside the gene matches. CDR3 length equals 15 residues. Germline V gene sequence: CDR1 LNHNV, CDR2 YYDKDF (reference sequence). CDR3 sequence (DNA): TGTGCCACCAGCAGGGCTAGCGGGAGAGTCAACGAGCAGTACTTC. Protein: CATSRASGRVNEQYF.

The rearrangement uses TRBV5-4 and TRBJ2-4, with 16 positions matching TRBD2. CDR3 size: 18 residues. The trim removed 4 bases at V and 3 bases at J, leaving 7 bases unmatched. CDR1 and CDR2 (germline): SGHNT, YYREEE (reference sequence). This chain's CDR3 is CASSTGTSGRGGKNIQYF. CDR3 DNA: TGTGCCAGCAGCACCGGGACTAGCGGGAGGGGCGGCAAAAACATTCAGTACTTC.

CDR3 nucleotide sequence: TGTGCCAGCAGTCCATGGGCGGGGTCGGGAGAGCAGTACTTC. This codes for CASSPWAGSGEQYF. V gene TRBV28 combines with J gene TRBJ2-7; TRBD2 is a possible D gene (6 bases). Germline CDR1 is MDHEN and CDR2 is SYDVKM. The CDR3 consists of 14 residues. With 5 bases removed from V and 7 bases from J, the gap between germline ends came to 18 bases. Based on the CDR3 plus reference TRBV28 and TRBJ2-7, the full variable domain is DVKVTQSSRYLVKRTGEKVFLECVQDMDHENMFWYRQDPGLGLRLIYFSYDVKMKEKGDIPEGYSVSREKKERFSLILESASTNQTSMYLCASSPWAGSGEQYFGPGTRLTVT.

The chain has TRBV2 and TRBJ2-5; D remains ambiguous. This CDR3 spans 14 amino acids. V lost 6 bases to trimming and J lost 2 bases, with 13 bases between them. Germline V gene lookup returns CDR1 SNHLY and CDR2 FYNNEI. The CDR3: CASSLQRSQETQYF. The CDR3 DNA follows: TGTGCCAGCAGCCTACAGCGATCACAAGAGACCCAGTACTTC.

This clone was recorded only once. The V call is TRBV19, the J call TRBJ2-5; weak D call: TRBD2 (5 bases). Germline V gene sequence: CDR1 LNHDA, CDR2 SQIVND (reference sequence). Trimming took 5 bases from V and 2 from J, leaving 12 bases between them. The CDR3 extends over 14 amino acids. Here the CDR3 DNA reads TGTGCCAGTAGTCCCCGGCGGACTCAAGAGACCCAGTACTTC. Its translation: CASSPRRTQETQYF. The full variable domain, with the rest looked up from reference TRBV19 and TRBJ2-5, is DGGITQSPKYLFRKEGQNVTLSCEQNLNHDAMYWYRQDPGQGLRLIYYSQIVNDFQKGDIAEGYSVSREKKESFPLTVTSAQKNPTAFYLCASSPRRTQETQYFGPGTRLLVL.

This chain uses TRBV5-4 with TRBJ1-1; the D gene is possibly TRBD1 (5 bases). Germline V gene lookup returns CDR1 SGHNT and CDR2 YYREEE (reference sequence). The V end lost 4 bases, the J end lost 1 base, and 8 bases lay between the germline ends. The CDR3 has 13 amino acids. CDR3 bases: TGTGCCAGCAGCCGGGACGGGAACACTGAAGCTTTCTTT. This gives the protein CASSRDGNTEAFF.

This clone was observed a handful of times. Other DNA sequences in the sample encode the same CDR3. The rearrangement joins TRBV28 to TRBJ2-7; D gene unclear. The CDR3 extends over 12 amino acids. Germline-derived CDR1 and CDR2 are MDHEN and SYDVKM. Trimming took 1 base from V and 4 from J, leaving 5 bases between them. The CDR3 DNA reads as TGTGCCAGCAGTTTATCAGGTTACGAGCAGTACTTC. Amino acid sequence: CASSLSGYEQYF.

This clone occurred once. V and J are TRBV10-3 and TRBJ2-5; 9 bases line up with TRBD1. The CDR3 length is 14 residues. V shed 6 bases and J 4 bases; nucleotides not matched to a gene: 6. Germline V gene lookup returns CDR1 ENHRY and CDR2 SYGVKD. The CDR3 sequence is CAISGTGMVETQYF. In DNA, the CDR3 is TGTGCCATCAGCGGGACAGGGATGGTAGAGACCCAGTACTTC.

This clone was observed a single time. In the same sample, other DNA sequences code for this CDR3. J is TRBJ2-5 and V is TRBV28, with a tentative D call TRBD1 (5 bases). V lost 3 bases, J lost 4 bases, and 9 bases lay in between. The CDR3 has 13 residues. Germline V gene data show CDR1 as MDHEN and CDR2 as SYDVKM. The CDR3 protein is CASSFLGRETQYF. CDR3 nucleotides: TGTGCCAGCAGTTTTTTGGGGCGAGAGACCCAGTACTTC.

The J gene is TRBJ2-5, the V gene TRBV5-4, with 7 bases matching TRBD1. The DNA matches TRBJ2-7 better at its end, which makes the J call doubtful. The CDR3 runs to 15 residues. Germline V CDR1 and CDR2: SGHNT, YYREEE (reference sequence). CDR3 protein: CASSTPRQGGNEQYF. CDR3 in DNA: TGTGCCAGCAGCACCCCCCGACAGGGTGGAAACGAGCAGTACTTC.